A single sample gave rise to the 12 T cell receptor beta chains below, sequenced in a study of regulatory T cells in long-lasting Graves disease. As for time point: persistent/refractory GD, antithyroid drugs over 5 years with positive TRAb. PBMC RNA served as the TCR library source. Arm-PCR of CDR3 regions with iRepertoire HTBI primers generated TCR beta libraries. TCRdb independently ran MiXCR on the multiplex PCR reads; one entry per CDR3 protein. This sample carries 300,000 to 500,000 distinct CDR3 sequences, less than 25% of them seen once, and the ten largest clones take 20%. Sequenced here: peripheral blood mononuclear cells (PBMCs), sampled when the disease was refractory, from a patient treated with antithyroid drugs. The receptor set was obtained from a female donor with Graves disease.

The chain combines TRBV4-3 with TRBJ1-3; D not certain. Trimming removed 3 bases at V and 4 bases at J, with 10 bases between. This CDR3 has 14 residues. Germline V gene lookup returns CDR1 LGHNA and CDR2 YSLEER. CDR3 DNA sequence: TGCGCCAGCAGCCACATTTCGCAGGGAAACACCATATATTTT. Translation: CASSHISQGNTIYF.

This sequence joins TRBV28 and TRBJ2-2; 9 positions match TRBD1. This CDR3 is built from 15 residues. J lost 5 bases, V lost 5 bases, and 6 bases had no gene match. Per germline, CDR1 MDHEN and CDR2 SYDVKM. The CDR3 is CASSPSGQGTGELFF. The CDR3 DNA sequence: TGTGCCAGCAGTCCCTCGGGACAGGGAACCGGGGAGCTGTTTTTT.

This clonotype was found a few times. The CDR3 loop is CASSSGTGGNTIYF. Written as DNA, the CDR3 is TGTGCCAGCAGCTCCGGGACAGGTGGAAACACCATATATTTT. The J gene is TRBJ1-3, the V gene TRBV5-6; 8 bases line up with TRBD1. The CDR3 extends over 14 amino acids. The germline V gene encodes CDR1 SGHDT and CDR2 YYEEEE. The V and J ends lost 3 bases and 3 bases, in that order; junction bases with no gene match: 2. Filled out from reference TRBV5-6 and TRBJ1-3, the complete variable domain reads DAGVTQSPTHLIKTRGQQVTLRCSPKSGHDTVSWYQQALGQGPQFIFQYYEEEERQRGNFPDRFSGHQFPNYSSELNVNALLLGDSALYLCASSSGTGGNTIYFGEGSWLTVV.

There are a few counts of this clonotype. The rearrangement links TRBV3-1 to TRBJ1-5, with D uncertain. V was cut by 3 bases and J by 6 bases, with 12 bases left in between. The CDR3 consists of 14 residues. CDR1 LGHDT and CDR2 YNNKEL come from the germline V gene (reference sequence). This CDR3 reads CASSQGPSFQPQHF. CDR3 DNA: TGTGCCAGCAGCCAGGGCCCGAGTTTTCAGCCCCAGCATTTT.

This clonotype has at least ten counts. V usage is TRBV28 and J usage is TRBJ2-4, with D tentatively TRBD1 (6 bases). CDR1 is MDHEN and CDR2 is SYDVKM in the germline V gene. The CDR3 is made up of 20 amino acids. Between the trimmed V and J ends, which lost 5 bases and 1 base, there was a span of 27 bases. The CDR3: CASSTQQGEVAIWAKNIQYF. Written as DNA, the CDR3 is TGTGCCAGCAGTACTCAACAGGGTGAGGTAGCTATCTGGGCCAAAAACATTCAGTACTTC.

The CDR3 loop reads CASSYTTGGAGTEAFF. Here the CDR3 DNA reads TGTGCCAGCAGTTACACCACAGGGGGCGCGGGGACTGAAGCTTTCTTT. The V gene is TRBV6-5, the J gene TRBJ1-1, with 9 bases identical to TRBD1. Looked up from germline, CDR1 is MNHEY and CDR2 is SVGAGI. V gave up 2 bases and J gave up 5 bases; unmatched junction bases: 9. CDR3 length: 16 amino acids.

This clonotype was detected a few times. The chain joins TRBV10-3 to TRBJ2-3, with TRBD2 matching over 10 bases. The CDR3 has 15 amino acids. Germline loops: CDR1 ENHRY, CDR2 SYGVKD. The V and J ends lost 4 bases and 2 bases, in that order; junction bases with no gene match: 3. The CDR3 here is CAISGLAGPTDTQYF. In DNA, the CDR3 is TGTGCCATCAGTGGACTAGCGGGCCCCACAGATACGCAGTATTTT.

This clonotype was seen a handful of times. The chain recombines TRBV20-1 with TRBJ1-5, with TRBD1 identical over 7 bases. This CDR3 comprises 14 residues. Germline CDR1 reads DFQATT; CDR2 reads SNEGSKA (reference sequence). Trimming cost V 5 bases and J 1 base; bases outside gene matches: 5. CDR3 coding DNA: TGCAGTGCTTGGGACAGTCGAAGCAATCAGCCCCAGCATTTT. The encoded protein is CSAWDSRSNQPQHF.

The chain couples TRBV5-6 to TRBJ2-5, with D maybe TRBD1 (5 bases). Germline assignment: CDR1 SGHDT and CDR2 YYEEEE. Trimming cost V 3 bases and J 0 bases, with 9 bases left between them. The CDR3 is 14 residues long. The CDR3 loop is CASSSDTYQETQYF. In nucleotides, the CDR3 is TGTGCCAGCAGCTCGGACACCTACCAAGAGACCCAGTACTTC.

In this sample, this clonotype turned up a few times. J is TRBJ1-2 and V is TRBV5-1; tentative D call: TRBD1 (5 bases). CDR3 length: 13 residues. CDR1 SGHRS and CDR2 YFSETQ come from the germline V gene. V gave up 0 bases and J gave up 7 bases, with 10 bases separating them. CDR3 sequence: CASSLDGASGYTF. CDR3 DNA: TGCGCCAGCAGCTTGGACGGGGCGAGTGGCTACACCTTC.

This clonotype has at least ten counts. The rearrangement joins TRBV2 to TRBJ2-5, with TRBD2 as a possible D gene (6 bases). The CDR3 has 12 residues. Trimming took off 4 bases at V and 5 bases at J, with 8 bases between the two ends. Germline CDR1 is SNHLY and CDR2 is FYNNEI. This CDR3 reads CASSGLDETQYF. In DNA form, the CDR3 reads TGTGCCAGCAGTGGACTAGACGAGACCCAGTACTTC.

This clonotype was detected many times. The rearrangement links TRBV6-1 to TRBJ1-1; possibly TRBD1 for D (6 bases). V lost 0 bases to trimming and J lost 4 bases, with 12 bases between them. From germline, CDR1 is MNHNS and CDR2 SASEGT. This CDR3 has 15 residues. The CDR3: CASSEARRGGTEAFF. The DNA of the CDR3 is TGTGCCAGCAGTGAAGCTCGTAGGGGGGGCACTGAAGCTTTCTTT.